This T cell receptor beta chain is drawn from a study of blood T cells in healthy people across ages (dated by TCRdb to about 2015). Describing the broader study: Template switching captured roughly one uniquely barcoded TCR beta cDNA molecule per two T cells in model experiments. To track age-related changes in TCR beta repertoire diversity, the study relied on deep sequencing normalized with unique cDNA molecular identifiers. Four age groups were formed from the donors: young (average roughly 15 years), middle-aged (approximately 40), aged (about 62) and long-lived (about 80). The study analyzed two additional independent replicas of 1 million unique cDNA reads from the same blood draw for two donors, one aged 18 to 29 and one aged 80 or older. Results the study describes overall, beyond this receptor: Total diversity estimates from one million sequenced T cells were considered lower bounds and underestimates. Because profiling used bulk unsorted PBMCs, naive and antigen-experienced compartments could not be compared conclusively. The long-lived group showed more naive CD4+ T cells, fewer expanded clones and increased TCR diversity than the aged group, suggesting age selection. As age increased, observed TCR beta diversity per million T cells dropped in a roughly linear way, and a significant reduction was already evident by age about 36. There was a strong correlation between observed TCR beta diversity and the percentage of naive T cells measured by flow cytometry. Because donor CMV infection status was unknown, age-related changes in expanded clonotypes were potentially confounded.

CDR1 and CDR2, looked up from the germline V gene, are MDHEN and SYDVKM. The CDR3 contains 14 residues, cysteine and phenylalanine counted. Only the CDR3 DNA is retained, 42 bases long and in frame from the first base. The library was generated by 5' RACE. Sequenced using an Illumina HiSeq 2500. The second PCR ran for roughly 7 to 12 cycles and used a J-beta primer mix along with a sample-barcoded 5' primer. Each TCR beta cDNA molecule received a unique molecular identifier from a template-switch 5' adaptor carrying 12 random nucleotides. At least 3 million CDR3-containing paired-end reads were obtained from each sample. First-strand cDNA synthesis was performed from all RNA using the Mint cDNA synthesis kit, with priming by a TRBC-specific oligonucleotide. Following uracil-DNA glycosylase treatment, a first 18-cycle PCR with universal primers M1SS and BC2_uni_R was performed on all cDNA. As for the original processing: For normalization, 1 million high-quality reads, each with a distinct molecular identifier, were randomly selected from each sample. Reads with shared molecular identifiers were discarded instead of being binned into consensus sequences. CDR3 identification, clonotype clustering and error correction used MiTCR with a Q25 quality threshold and the strictest error-elimination algorithm. A nonparametric unseen species model with Euler transformation was used to estimate a lower bound on total TCR beta diversity. The public reads were reanalyzed by TCRdb: fastp trimming at Q25, MiXCR alignment, in-frame beta chains only. Each CDR3 protein gets just one entry, which takes the most common genes and DNA from the rows behind it. For this entry, the V and J calls and clone size follow TCRdb and not the study's own pipeline. The sample yields about 930,000 distinct CDR3 sequences; 25% to 35% were counted once. Roughly 10% of the sample rests with the top ten.

As for this clonotype: Its antigen is still unknown. The record has no base qualities; no much larger clone is one base away.

The roughly 37 donors, aged roughly 6 to 90 years, were systemically healthy Caucasian individuals from Russia. Around 10 milliliters of peripheral blood were collected from each donor into EDTA-treated Vacutainer tubes. Ficoll-Paque density-gradient centrifugation was used to isolate PBMCs, with at least 7 million obtained per sample. Total RNA was extracted from PBMCs with Trizol reagent, with at least 6 micrograms obtained per sample. For every donor, flow cytometry on a PBMC aliquot measured the percentage of naive CD45RAhigh/CD27high T cells. These data were likewise used in another study, on T cells of mothers and their children. As that second study puts it: Nine systemically healthy Caucasian individuals, comprising three mothers and their six children, were included as donors. cDNA synthesis consumed the entire amount of extracted RNA, loaded at 1.5 ug RNA in each 15 ul reaction. In the second PCR, the M1S primer added sample barcodes and 2-4 random nucleotides. Over 9.5 million TCR beta CDR3 reads were obtained for each mother, and approximately 3.2 million reads were obtained for each child. Thymic selection shapes the output of TCR recombination in a similar way in related and unrelated pairs, and inherited differences have a minor effect. Normalized repertoire overlap was always found to be slightly, but never significantly, higher in related mother-child pairs than in unrelated mother-child pairs. Persistent microchimeric T cell clones were not detected, at a sensitivity of 85 to 100 clones per million clonotypes. To look for features that set related mother-child pairs apart from unrelated individuals, the researchers ran deep NGS to compare the TCR beta repertoires of mothers and children. On average, the children were around 11 +/- 4 years old, while the mothers were around 40 +/- 4 years old. After adapters were ligated using NEBNext reagents, the libraries underwent 100+100 nt paired-end sequencing on an Illumina HiSeq 2000. To prevent cross-contamination, the mother and child libraries were prepared one month apart and sequenced in separate runs. For each donor, somewhere between 500,000 and 2,000,000 distinct TCR beta clonotypes were identified. Naive TCR beta clonotypes were estimated from low-frequency clonotypes matched to each donor's FACS-determined naive share, without sorting.

This clonotype originated in a woman aged 40 to 50 in good health. In this chain, TRBV28 is recombined with TRBJ2-5; 9 junctional bases match TRBD2. The specimen sequenced was blood. The CDR3 region has the sequence CALGEAGGLETQYF. The DNA reads as follows: TGTGCACTCGGGGAGGCGGGGGGGCTGGAGACCCAGTACTTC.